Listed here are 8 T cell receptor beta chains from one sample, sequenced in a study of blood T cell repertoires in COVID-19. Clones were read by immunoSEQ multiplex PCR, and TCRdb kept only the in-frame ones, dropping some. The table has hundreds of thousands of clones, about 82% seen once. Sequenced sample: PBMCs or T cells enriched from blood (not recorded which). All receptors come from a woman aged 45-65 years who had recovered from COVID-19.

This chain connects TRBV5-1 to TRBJ1-1, with 7 bases matching TRBD1. After removal of 0 bases from V and 1 base from J, the junction contained 3 bases not matched to a gene. This CDR3 region has 15 residues. The germline gives CDR1 SGHRS, CDR2 YFSETQ. The chain's CDR3 is CASSLAGTENTEAFF. As DNA, the CDR3 is TGCGCCAGCAGCTTGGCGGGGACAGAGAACACTGAAGCTTTCTTT.

This clone was picked up one time. CDR3 in amino acids: CAVLAGEDPYEQYF. CDR3 bases: TGTGCCGTTCTAGCGGGGGAGGACCCCTACGAGCAGTACTTC. The chain uses TRBV10-3 and TRBJ2-7; 10 nucleotides align to TRBD2. CDR1 is ENHRY, CDR2 SYGVKD, per germline. The junction had 9 bases not matched to a gene; V was cut back by 11 bases and J by 2 bases. The CDR3 runs to 14 residues.

CDR3 sequence reads: CASSQPDRRYTEAFF. In DNA form, the CDR3 reads TGCGCCAGCAGCCAACCTGACAGGAGGTACACTGAAGCTTTCTTT. V and J are TRBV4-1 and TRBJ1-1; D might be TRBD1 (6 bases). The CDR3 runs to 15 residues. The V end was cut by 2 bases, the J end by 3 bases, with 13 bases between. Germline loops: CDR1 MGHRA, CDR2 YSYEKL.

This clone was picked up a small number of times. The chain combines TRBV5-1 with TRBJ1-1, with 7 bases that match TRBD1. J was trimmed by 1 base and V by 7 bases; bases with no gene match: 4. The CDR3 covers 13 residues. Germline lookup yields CDR1 SGHRS and CDR2 YFSETQ. The DNA for the CDR3 is TGCGCCAGCGGACGACAGGGGAACACTGAAGCTTTCTTT. Its protein product is CASGRQGNTEAFF. The entire variable domain, with the rest obtained from reference TRBV5-1 and TRBJ1-1, is as follows: KAGVTQTPRYLIKTRGQQVTLSCSPISGHRSVSWYQQTPGQGLQFLFEYFSETQRNKGNFPGRFSGRQFSNSRSEMNVSTLELGDSALYLCASGRQGNTEAFFGQGTRLTVV.

The J gene is TRBJ1-4, the V gene TRBV28; TRBD1 agrees at 8 bases. The germline gives CDR1 MDHEN, CDR2 SYDVKM. The ends lost 1 base at V and 10 bases at J; junction bases unmatched: 8. This CDR3 contains 15 residues. CDR3 in amino acids: CASSLYTPGGGKLFF. The CDR3 nucleotides are TGTGCCAGCAGTTTATATACCCCAGGGGGCGGAAAACTGTTTTTT. Using reference TRBV28 and TRBJ1-4 for the parts outside the CDR3, the full variable domain is DVKVTQSSRYLVKRTGEKVFLECVQDMDHENMFWYRQDPGLGLRLIYFSYDVKMKEKGDIPEGYSVSREKKERFSLILESASTNQTSMYLCASSLYTPGGGKLFFGSGTQLSVL.

This clone was seen a few times. This chain's CDR3 is CSVEFGGSRGYTF. The CDR3, as DNA: TGCAGCGTTGAATTCGGTGGGAGTCGGGGCTACACCTTC. The chain combines TRBV29-1 with TRBJ1-2; D gene unclear. Trimming stripped 2 bases from V and 8 bases from J, with 15 bases between. The CDR3 is 13 amino acids. Germline V gives CDR1 SQVTM, CDR2 ANQGSEA.

This clone was observed once. The rearrangement links TRBV27 to TRBJ2-2; perhaps TRBD1 as D (5 bases). CDR3 length: 14 amino acids. Germline values: CDR1 MNHEY, CDR2 SMNVEV (reference sequence). V was shortened by 3 bases and J by 6 bases, with 11 bases between the two germline ends. The CDR3 sequence is CASSFLVGAGELFF. The CDR3 DNA reads as TGTGCCAGCAGTTTCCTCGTAGGGGCCGGGGAGCTGTTTTTT.

The rearrangement links TRBV7-2 to TRBJ2-5; TRBD2 matches 8 bases. Germline CDR1 is SGHTA and CDR2 is FQGNSA. The CDR3 consists of 14 residues. V was clipped by 5 bases and J by 5 bases; unmatched bases: 7. In nucleotides, the CDR3 is TGTGCCAGCAGCGCGAGCGGGAGAGAGGAGACCCAGTACTTC. Translating gives CASSASGREETQYF.